The 27 T cell receptor beta chains below all came from one sample that was sequenced in a study of blood T cell repertoires in COVID-19. Data came from immunoSEQ multiplex PCR; TCRdb stores just in-frame clones and leaves some out. The data contain a few hundred thousand clones, 85% of them singletons. The material sequenced was PBMCs or T cells enriched from blood (not recorded which). Every receptor here comes from a woman aged 45-59 years who had been exposed to COVID-19.

This clone was recorded once. This chain links TRBV11-2 with TRBJ2-2; TRBD1 aligns across 7 bases. V dropped 5 bases and J dropped 0; count of bases not matched to a gene: 9. The CDR3 is made up of 17 amino acids. Germline CDR1 reads SGHAT; CDR2 reads FQNNGV. The CDR3 nucleotides are TGTGCCAGCAGCCAAAACGCCCAGGGGGCGAACACCGGGGAGCTGTTTTTT. Translating it yields CASSQNAQGANTGELFF.

This rearrangement joins TRBV4-3 to TRBJ2-2; D is unresolved. Germline-derived CDR1 and CDR2 are LGHNA and YSLEER. V dropped 3 bases and J dropped 8 bases, with 13 bases sitting between them. The CDR3 covers 14 residues. The CDR3: CASSHETADGELFF. The DNA for the CDR3 is TGCGCCAGCAGCCACGAGACGGCGGATGGGGAGCTGTTTTTT.

V gene TRBV14 combines with J gene TRBJ2-5, with D possibly matching TRBD1 (5 bases). The germline V gene encodes CDR1 SGHDN and CDR2 FVKESK. The CDR3 has 15 amino acids. V dropped 0 bases and J dropped 5 bases, with 13 bases sitting between them. CDR3 amino acids: CASSQDGGWGETQYF. CDR3 sequence (DNA): TGTGCCAGCAGCCAAGATGGCGGTTGGGGCGAGACCCAGTACTTC.

J is TRBJ2-1 and V is TRBV27; 10 nucleotides agree with TRBD2. The CDR3 covers 15 residues. J gave up 5 bases and V 0 bases, and 1 base lay outside the gene matches. Germline CDR1 is MNHEY and CDR2 is SMNVEV (reference sequence). CDR3 protein: CASSLSLAGDNEQFF. CDR3 DNA sequence: TGTGCCAGCAGTTTATCCCTAGCGGGGGACAATGAGCAGTTCTTC.

CDR3 nucleotide sequence: TGTGCCAGCAGCGATAAATCCAGGCTTGAGACCCAGTACTTC. Translation: CASSDKSRLETQYF. This rearrangement joins TRBV7-8 to TRBJ2-5; D remains unclear. Trimming pared 5 bases from V and 5 bases from J, leaving 15 bases between. Per germline, CDR1 SGHVS and CDR2 FQNEAQ. The CDR3 length is 14 residues.

This chain connects TRBV9 to TRBJ1-1; D is unresolved. The V gene's germline CDR1 is SGDLS and CDR2 YYNGEE. This CDR3 spans 15 amino acids. Trimming cost V 4 bases and J 1 base, with 14 bases left between them. DNA of the CDR3: TGTGCCAGCAGCCCCGCGCCTAGGAAGAACACTGAAGCTTTCTTT. This gives the protein CASSPAPRKNTEAFF.

The rearrangement uses TRBV10-1 and TRBJ2-5; D is perhaps TRBD2 (6 bases). The CDR3 runs to 13 residues. The V and J ends lost 3 bases and 5 bases respectively, with 10 bases between them. Germline V gene lookup returns CDR1 WNHNN and CDR2 SYGVQD (reference sequence). The CDR3 nucleotides are TGCGCCAGCAGTGACTGGAGGGATGAGACCCAGTACTTC. It yields the protein CASSDWRDETQYF.

The CDR3 coding sequence is TGTGCCAGCAGCTCCCCGGGACAGGGGGCGGATACGCAGTATTTT. This codes for CASSSPGQGADTQYF. The genes are TRBV13 and TRBJ2-3; TRBD1 matches 12 bases. V was clipped by 4 bases and J by 6 bases; unmatched bases: 5. Per the germline V gene, CDR1 is PRHDT and CDR2 is FYEKMQ (reference sequence). This CDR3 is 15 amino acids long.

V gene TRBV7-9 combines with J gene TRBJ1-1, with 7 positions matching TRBD1. The CDR3 has 17 amino acids. Germline V lookup: CDR1 SEHNR, CDR2 FQNEAQ (reference sequence). After removal of 5 bases from V and 1 base from J, the junction contained 13 bases not matched to a gene. The CDR3 sequence: CASSASLTGSGNTEAFF. In nucleotides, the CDR3 is TGTGCCAGCAGCGCATCCCTGACAGGGTCGGGGAACACTGAAGCTTTCTTT.

The chain recombines TRBV27 with TRBJ2-1; the match to TRBD1 covers 8 bases. Trimming removed 3 bases from V and 8 bases from J; junction bases left unmatched: 18. The CDR3 length is 18 residues. Looked up from germline, CDR1 is MNHEY and CDR2 is SMNVEV (reference sequence). CDR3 nucleotide sequence: TGTGCCAGCAGTTTCTCCTACCATCCGGGACAGGTGTATTATGAGCAGTTCTTC. Amino acid sequence: CASSFSYHPGQVYYEQFF.

The chain uses TRBV28 and TRBJ1-4, with 8 positions matching TRBD1. The CDR3 extends over 19 amino acids. Germline CDR1 is MDHEN and CDR2 is SYDVKM. V was pared by 0 bases and J by 3 bases, with 12 bases of the junction left unmatched. CDR3 bases: TGTGCCAGCAGTTTATGCGATCTGAGACAGGGGATATCTAATGAAAAACTGTTTTTT. Protein product: CASSLCDLRQGISNEKLFF.

The chain recombines TRBV4-3 with TRBJ2-1; 7 bases are shared with TRBD2. The CDR3 extends over 17 amino acids. Germline V CDR1 and CDR2: LGHNA, YSLEER. V dropped 0 bases and J dropped 9; count of bases not matched to a gene: 14. The CDR3 DNA reads as TGCGCCAGCAGCCAAGAGAGGAAGGACCTATCGGGGGGTGAGCAGTTCTTC. It yields the protein CASSQERKDLSGGEQFF.

The chain recombines TRBV3-1 (or the pseudogene TRBV3-2) with TRBJ1-1, with 8 nucleotides matching TRBD1. J gave up 0 bases and V 5 bases, and 2 bases lay outside the gene matches. CDR1 LGHDT and CDR2 YNNKEL come from the germline V gene (reference sequence). The CDR3 sequence is 14 residues long. CDR3 DNA: TGTGCCAGCAGCAGGACAGGGTTGAACACTGAAGCTTTCTTT. Amino acids: CASSRTGLNTEAFF.

CDR3 loop: CAIIPAGSGNTIYF. The DNA of the CDR3 is TGTGCCATCATTCCTGCAGGCTCTGGAAACACCATATATTTT. The rearrangement uses TRBV10-3 and TRBJ1-3; no firm D call. The germline gives CDR1 ENHRY, CDR2 SYGVKD. V was pared by 7 bases and J by 0 bases, with 10 bases between. The CDR3 loop spans 14 amino acids.

This rearrangement joins TRBV27 to TRBJ1-2; 7 bases line up with TRBD1. CDR1 MNHEY and CDR2 SMNVEV come from the germline V gene (reference sequence). The trim removed 4 bases at V and 4 bases at J, leaving 6 bases unmatched. There are 14 residues in the CDR3. CDR3 region: CASSSNRDSYGYTF. CDR3 coding DNA: TGTGCCAGCAGTTCAAACCGGGACAGCTATGGCTACACCTTC.

The chain joins TRBV10-2 to TRBJ1-1, with 7 bases that match TRBD1. The V gene's germline CDR1 is WSHSY and CDR2 SAAADI. With V trimmed by 8 bases and J by 4 bases, 10 bases remained unmatched. This CDR3 has 14 residues. The CDR3 bases are TGCGCCAGCTCTGCCTTCCAGGGGGGCACTGAAGCTTTCTTT. Its protein product is CASSAFQGGTEAFF.

V gene TRBV7-8 combines with J gene TRBJ1-6, with D possibly being TRBD1 (6 bases). Germline loops: CDR1 SGHVS, CDR2 FQNEAQ. Trimming took off 5 bases at V and 9 bases at J, with 14 bases between the two ends. This CDR3 region has 14 residues. CDR3 sequence: CASSTGSIGSPLHF. Written as DNA, the CDR3 is TGTGCCAGCAGCACAGGGAGTATTGGTTCACCCCTCCACTTT.

This clone was detected only once. The chain combines TRBV29-1 with TRBJ2-5; D is perhaps TRBD1 (6 bases). This CDR3 has 11 amino acids. V lost 6 bases, J lost 4 bases, and 9 bases lay in between. Per the germline V gene, CDR1 is SQVTM and CDR2 is ANQGSEA. The DNA for the CDR3 is TGCAGCGTCGGGACACGAGAGACCCAGTACTTC. Protein sequence: CSVGTRETQYF.

DNA for the CDR3: TGTGCCAGCAGACCCACGAACAGGGTCGCAGGAGAGACCCAGTACTTC. Translating gives CASRPTNRVAGETQYF. The rearrangement joins TRBV21-1 to TRBJ2-5; TRBD1 is taken as the D call from the table, unchecked against the DNA. TRBV21-1 is classified as a pseudogene. The CDR3 has 16 amino acids.

The rearrangement joins TRBV5-4 to TRBJ2-5; TRBD2 matches 11 bases. Germline CDR1 is SGHNT and CDR2 is YYREEE (reference sequence). The junction had 6 bases not matched to a gene; V was cut back by 4 bases and J by 4 bases. This CDR3 region has 15 residues. The CDR3 DNA follows: TGTGCCAGCAGCCGTACTAGCGGGGGAGGAGAGACCCAGTACTTC. This codes for CASSRTSGGGETQYF.

The rearrangement joins TRBV11-2 to TRBJ2-3, with 8 bases identical to TRBD2. The V gene end was trimmed by 2 bases and the J gene end by 1 base; junction bases not matched to a gene: 5. The length of the CDR3 is 16 residues. Germline CDR1 and CDR2: SGHAT and FQNNGV. CDR3 region: CASSLSAGGRTDTQYF. DNA for the CDR3: TGTGCCAGCAGCTTATCGGCGGGGGGCCGCACAGATACGCAGTATTTT.

Note on this clone: Other nucleotide sequences in the sample specify the same CDR3. J is TRBJ1-3 and V is TRBV12-3 or TRBV12-4; D uncertain. V was cut by 4 bases and J by 4 bases, with 8 bases left in between. This CDR3 comprises 13 residues. CDR3 amino acids: CASSSGPGNTIYF. Here the CDR3 DNA reads TGTGCCAGCAGTTCTGGGCCCGGAAACACCATATATTTT.

The chain is built from TRBV7-2 and TRBJ1-4; perhaps TRBD1 as D (6 bases). This CDR3 region has 14 residues. V was trimmed by 4 bases and J by 7 bases, leaving 13 bases between them. From germline, CDR1 is SGHTA and CDR2 FQGNSA. This chain's CDR3 is CASSSTGGSEKLFF. CDR3 nucleotides: TGTGCCAGCAGCTCGACAGGAGGCAGTGAAAAACTGTTTTTT.

The chain uses TRBV19 and TRBJ1-1, with D possibly matching TRBD1 (6 bases). Trimming took off 7 bases at V and 0 bases at J, with 21 bases between the two ends. From germline, CDR1 is LNHDA and CDR2 SQIVND (reference sequence). The CDR3 has 17 amino acids. Here the CDR3 reads CASTPLRGGVLNTEAFF. The CDR3 nucleotides are TGTGCCAGTACCCCCCTGAGGGGGGGGGTCCTGAACACTGAAGCTTTCTTT.

The chain uses TRBV7-2 and TRBJ1-2; 7 bases are shared with TRBD1. The CDR3 contains 14 residues. Germline assignment: CDR1 SGHTA and CDR2 FQGNSA. V shed 3 bases, J shed 2 bases, and the junction held 3 bases outside the gene matches. The chain's CDR3 is CASSLKQGNYGYTF. For the CDR3, the DNA is TGTGCCAGCAGCTTGAAACAGGGGAACTATGGCTACACCTTC.

The V call is TRBV4-2, the J call TRBJ1-3; unclear D gene. Trimming removed 0 bases from V and 0 bases from J, with 6 bases in between. CDR1 and CDR2 from the germline V gene are LGHNA and YNFKEQ. This CDR3 region has 15 residues. Here the CDR3 reads CASSQDSVSGNTIYF. CDR3 nucleotides: TGTGCCAGCAGCCAAGACTCCGTCTCTGGAAACACCATATATTTT.

The genes are TRBV28 and TRBJ1-2, with TRBD1 as a possible D gene (6 bases). The CDR3 runs 12 residues. Looked up from germline, CDR1 is MDHEN and CDR2 is SYDVKM. V was shortened by 5 bases and J by 4 bases, with 8 bases between the two germline ends. The CDR3 region has the DNA TGTGCCAGCAGTGAACAGGGCTATGGCTACACCTTC. Encoded protein: CASSEQGYGYTF.